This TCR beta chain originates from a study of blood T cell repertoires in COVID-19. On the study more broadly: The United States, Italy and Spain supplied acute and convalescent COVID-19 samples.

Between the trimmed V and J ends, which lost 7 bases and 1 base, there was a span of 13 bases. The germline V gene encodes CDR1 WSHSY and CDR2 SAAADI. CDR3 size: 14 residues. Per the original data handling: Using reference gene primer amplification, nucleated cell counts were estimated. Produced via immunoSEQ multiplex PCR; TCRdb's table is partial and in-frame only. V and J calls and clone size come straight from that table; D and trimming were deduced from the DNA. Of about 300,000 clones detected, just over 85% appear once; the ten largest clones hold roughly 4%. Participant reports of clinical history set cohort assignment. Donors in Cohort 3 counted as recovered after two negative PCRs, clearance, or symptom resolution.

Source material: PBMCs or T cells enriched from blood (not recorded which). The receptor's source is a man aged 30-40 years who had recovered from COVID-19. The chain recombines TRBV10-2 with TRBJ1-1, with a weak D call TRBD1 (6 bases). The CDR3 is CASTPTGPNTEAFF. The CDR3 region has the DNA TGCGCCAGCACCCCGACAGGACCGAACACTGAAGCTTTCTTT.